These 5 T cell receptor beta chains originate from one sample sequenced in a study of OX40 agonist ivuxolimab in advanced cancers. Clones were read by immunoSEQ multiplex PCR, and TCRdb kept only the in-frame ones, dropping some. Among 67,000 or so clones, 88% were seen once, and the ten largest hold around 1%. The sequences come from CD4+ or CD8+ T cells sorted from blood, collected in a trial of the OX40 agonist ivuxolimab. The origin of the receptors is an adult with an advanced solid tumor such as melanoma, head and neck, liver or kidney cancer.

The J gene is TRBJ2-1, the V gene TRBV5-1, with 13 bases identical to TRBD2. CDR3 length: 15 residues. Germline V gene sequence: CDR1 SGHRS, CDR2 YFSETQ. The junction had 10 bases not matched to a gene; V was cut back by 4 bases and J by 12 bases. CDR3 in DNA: TGCGCCAGCAGCCCCGCAACGACTAGCGGGGGGTGGCAGTTCTTC. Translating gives CASSPATTSGGWQFF.

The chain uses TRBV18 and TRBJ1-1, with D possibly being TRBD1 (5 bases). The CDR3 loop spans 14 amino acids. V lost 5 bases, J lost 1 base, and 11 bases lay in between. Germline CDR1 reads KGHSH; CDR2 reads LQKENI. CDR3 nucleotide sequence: TGTGCCAGCTCAGCGACGCAGGGGAACACTGAAGCTTTCTTT. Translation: CASSATQGNTEAFF.

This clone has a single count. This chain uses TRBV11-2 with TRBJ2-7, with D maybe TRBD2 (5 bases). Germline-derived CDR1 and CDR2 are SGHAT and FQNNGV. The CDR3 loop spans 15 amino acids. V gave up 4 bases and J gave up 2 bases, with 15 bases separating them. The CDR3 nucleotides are TGTGCCAGCAGCTCCGCTGAGAGCGGTGCCTACGAGCAGTACTTC. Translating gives CASSSAESGAYEQYF. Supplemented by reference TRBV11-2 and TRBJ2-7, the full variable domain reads EAGVAQSPRYKIIEKRQSVAFWCNPISGHATLYWYQQILGQGPKLLIQFQNNGVVDDSQLPKDRFSAERLKGVDSTLKIQPAKLEDSAVYLCASSSAESGAYEQYFGPGTRLTVT.

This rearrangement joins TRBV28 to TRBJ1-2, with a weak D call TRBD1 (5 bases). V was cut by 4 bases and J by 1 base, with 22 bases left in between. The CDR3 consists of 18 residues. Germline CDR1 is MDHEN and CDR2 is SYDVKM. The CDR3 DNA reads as TGTGCCAGCAGTTCCCCGTGGGGAAGGGCAGGGATTAACTATGGCTACACCTTC. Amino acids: CASSSPWGRAGINYGYTF.

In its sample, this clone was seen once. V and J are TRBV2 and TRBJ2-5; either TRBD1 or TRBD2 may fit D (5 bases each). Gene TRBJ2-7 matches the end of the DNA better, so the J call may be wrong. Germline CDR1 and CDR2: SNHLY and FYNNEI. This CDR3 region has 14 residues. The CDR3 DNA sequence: TGTGCCAGCAGTGAAATCGGGACCTCCTACGAGCAGTACTTC. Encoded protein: CASSEIGTSYEQYF.